This TCR beta chain was recovered during a study of metastatic and nonmetastatic thyroid tumors. Study in general: Patients with malignant and benign thyroid disease provided blood and tumor or nodule tissue, whose repertoires were compared.

Per the original data handling: Clinicopathological groups differed in CDR3, with these differences serving to build a distant-metastasis classifier for papillary thyroid cancer. TCRdb re-called clones from the PCR reads using MiXCR. TCRdb, not the original authors, processed these V and J calls. The table lists about 11,000 clones, around a quarter of them singletons, with over 7.5% in the top ten. All patients were untreated before thyroid surgery. This clone was seen a handful of times. What it binds is not known. Study conclusions and caveats: Malignant tumors reportedly showed significantly higher TCR beta diversity than benign nodules in both blood and tumor.

Material: tumor tissue. The clonotype originates from a female donor with papillary thyroid cancer or a benign thyroid nodule (not recorded which). Some clones in this sample may be carry-over from other donors' samples.

CDR3 nucleotide sequence: TGTGCCATCAGTGAGTCGAAGTTAATGAACACTGAAGCTTTCTTT. Protein sequence: CAISESKLMNTEAFF. This rearrangement joins TRBV10-3 to TRBJ1-1; D is ambiguous. CDR3 length: 15 residues. Germline CDR1 reads ENHRY; CDR2 reads SYGVKD. V lost 0 bases to trimming and J lost 0 bases, with 8 bases between them.